The next 6 T cell receptor beta chains were all read from a single sample in a study of blood T cell repertoires in COVID-19. Only in-frame clones appear in the TCRdb table, and some are missing; sequencing was by immunoSEQ multiplex PCR. The sample yields fewer than 300,000 clones, 90% to 95% seen once. Sequencing was carried out using peripheral blood. These receptors all stem from a woman aged 25-40 years with COVID-19, enrolled during active disease.

A remark on this clone: Within the sample, other DNA sequences also encode this same CDR3. V and J are TRBV9 and TRBJ2-1; 10 bases match TRBD2. V shed 3 bases and J 3 bases; nucleotides not matched to a gene: 3. CDR1 and CDR2 from the germline V gene are SGDLS and YYNGEE. The CDR3 length is 15 residues. CDR3 in amino acids: CASSARLAGYNEQFF. The CDR3 bases are TGTGCCAGCAGCGCTCGACTAGCGGGCTACAATGAGCAGTTCTTC. Looking up the rest from reference TRBV9 and TRBJ2-1 gives the full variable domain: DSGVTQTPKHLITATGQRVTLRCSPRSGDLSVYWYQQSLDQGLQFLIQYYNGEERAKGNILERFSAQQFPDLHSELNLSSLELGDSALYFCASSARLAGYNEQFFGPGTRLTVL.

The genes are TRBV29-1 and TRBJ2-1, with D perhaps TRBD1 (5 bases). Germline lookup yields CDR1 SQVTM and CDR2 ANQGSEA. The CDR3 covers 14 residues. V gave up 1 base and J gave up 3 bases, with 10 bases separating them. The CDR3 region is CSVEGQLFYNEQFF. The CDR3 nucleotides are TGCAGCGTTGAAGGACAGCTATTCTACAATGAGCAGTTCTTC.

The chain has TRBV19 and TRBJ1-2, with 12 bases fitting TRBD1. V shed 5 bases, J shed 4 bases, and the junction held 5 bases outside the gene matches. This CDR3 spans 15 amino acids. The germline V gene encodes CDR1 LNHDA and CDR2 SQIVND (reference sequence). The CDR3 here is CASSFGTGGGYGYTF. CDR3 DNA: TGTGCCAGTAGTTTCGGGACAGGGGGCGGCTATGGCTACACCTTC.

The count of this clone is one. This chain links TRBV6-5 with TRBJ1-5; no firm D call. The CDR3 sequence is 10 residues long. The V end was cut by 8 bases, the J end by 6 bases, with 5 bases between. Germline V gives CDR1 MNHEY, CDR2 SVGAGI. This CDR3 reads CASGSQPQHF. The CDR3 DNA sequence: TGTGCCAGCGGGAGTCAGCCCCAGCATTTT.

V usage is TRBV5-4 and J usage is TRBJ1-3; 7 positions agree with TRBD1. The V segment lost 4 bases and the J segment 4 bases; nucleotides outside the gene matches: 11. The CDR3 runs to 16 residues. The germline V gene encodes CDR1 SGHNT and CDR2 YYREEE (reference sequence). The CDR3 DNA reads TGTGCCAGCAGCATCTACTTGACAGGGCGCGGAAACACCATATATTTT. It translates to CASSIYLTGRGNTIYF.

The J gene is TRBJ1-1, the V gene TRBV5-1; D call uncertain. Germline loops: CDR1 SGHRS, CDR2 YFSETQ. The V gene lost 5 bases and the J gene lost 0 bases, with 5 bases spanning the gap. This CDR3 comprises 12 residues. The CDR3 DNA is TGCGCCAGCAGACAGTTGAACACTGAAGCTTTCTTT. Its protein is CASRQLNTEAFF.